Presented here are 13 T cell receptor beta chains from one specimen sequenced in a study of tumour-infiltrating T cells in Burkitt lymphoma. The table came from immunoSEQ multiplex PCR; TCRdb's copy has only in-frame clones and leaves some out. The table has 46,000 or so clones, roughly 30% seen once. The sequenced material came from tumor tissue. These TCRs come from a human donor with Burkitt lymphoma.

This clone was counted a few times. The V and J genes are TRBV5-4 and TRBJ1-2; D unclear. Germline assignment: CDR1 SGHNT and CDR2 YYREEE (reference sequence). The germline V and J ends were trimmed by 4 bases and 6 bases, with 19 bases remaining between them. The CDR3 spans 15 residues. CDR3 sequence reads: CASSIPAGASHGYTF. CDR3 in DNA: TGTGCCAGCAGCATACCGGCGGGCGCCTCTCATGGCTACACCTTC.

The rearrangement joins TRBV5-1 to TRBJ2-1; D gene ambiguous. Trimming pared 0 bases from V and 10 bases from J, leaving 8 bases between. The CDR3 totals 12 residues. CDR1 is SGHRS and CDR2 is YFSETQ in the germline V gene. The CDR3 DNA is TGCGCCAGCAGCTTGGGAGGCCCGGAGCAGTTCTTC. It yields the protein CASSLGGPEQFF.

The chain couples TRBV30 to TRBJ2-1; no clear D gene. This CDR3 is 12 amino acids long. V lost 3 bases, J lost 6 bases, and 9 bases lay in between. The germline V gene has CDR1 GTSNPN and CDR2 SVGIG (reference sequence). In DNA, the CDR3 is TGTGCCTGGAGCCTGTTAGGCAATGAGCAGTTCTTC. Translated: CAWSLLGNEQFF.

The sample holds many counts of this clone. The chain couples TRBV4-2 to TRBJ2-7; a possible D gene is TRBD2 (6 bases). This CDR3 comprises 15 residues. Trimming removed 2 bases from V and 0 bases from J, with 11 bases in between. Germline V gives CDR1 LGHNA, CDR2 YNFKEQ. The CDR3 reads CASSQSGTGSYEQYF. CDR3 nucleotides: TGTGCCAGCAGCCAAAGTGGGACTGGCTCCTACGAGCAGTACTTC.

Only a few counts were recorded for this clone. The rearrangement uses TRBV4-3 and TRBJ2-3; either TRBD1 or TRBD2 may fit D (6 bases each). Trimming shortened V by 3 bases and J by 2 bases, and 12 bases separated the two germline ends. Germline-derived CDR1 and CDR2 are LGHNA and YSLEER. The CDR3 runs to 15 residues. CDR3 nucleotide sequence: TGCGCCAGCAGCCAGACGGGGGCTTACACAGATACGCAGTATTTT. This sequence encodes CASSQTGAYTDTQYF.

The J gene is TRBJ1-2, the V gene TRBV4-2; D is ambiguous. The CDR3 runs to 14 residues. The V gene's germline CDR1 is LGHNA and CDR2 YNFKEQ. V was cut by 1 base and J by 2 bases, with 8 bases left in between. The CDR3 loop is CASSQVGLNYGYTF. In nucleotides, the CDR3 is TGTGCCAGCAGCCAAGTGGGTCTCAACTATGGCTACACCTTC.

This clone has just a few counts. The chain recombines TRBV5-4 with TRBJ2-5; TRBD2 aligns across 11 bases. Trimming cost V 4 bases and J 4 bases; bases outside gene matches: 12. The CDR3 extends over 17 amino acids. Germline V gives CDR1 SGHNT, CDR2 YYREEE (reference sequence). Written as DNA, the CDR3 is TGTGCCAGCAGCACCGGACTAGCGGGCCCACGGGGAGAGACCCAGTACTTC. Protein: CASSTGLAGPRGETQYF.

This clone turned up a few times. The DNA of the CDR3 is TGTGCCAGCAGCCTGACAGGGGGATACGAGCAGTACTTC. Its protein is CASSLTGGYEQYF. This chain joins TRBV2 and TRBJ2-7, with 9 bases that match TRBD1. V lost 6 bases and J lost 4; bases outside the gene matches: 4. This CDR3 comprises 13 residues. CDR1 SNHLY and CDR2 FYNNEI come from the germline V gene.

The CDR3 reads CAWSALGRGIYEQYF. The CDR3 region has the DNA TGTGCCTGGAGTGCTTTGGGACGAGGAATCTACGAGCAGTACTTC. The V gene is TRBV30, the J gene TRBJ2-7; D may be TRBD1 or TRBD2 (5 bases each). The CDR3 is made up of 15 amino acids. Trimming removed 1 base from V and 3 bases from J, with 16 bases in between. Germline lookup yields CDR1 GTSNPN and CDR2 SVGIG (reference sequence).

This clone was observed once. The chain uses TRBV7-2 and TRBJ2-3; 7 positions match TRBD2. J gave up 4 bases and V 7 bases, and 11 bases lay outside the gene matches. This CDR3 region has 15 residues. From germline, CDR1 is SGHTA and CDR2 FQGNSA. In DNA form, the CDR3 reads TGTGCCAGCACCCCGTTCGGGGGGAATGCAGATACGCAGTATTTT. Its protein product is CASTPFGGNADTQYF.

The CDR3 bases are TGTGCCAGCAGCCCCGCAGGGGGCTCCTATAATTCACCCCTCCACTTT. It translates to CASSPAGGSYNSPLHF. V is TRBV5-6 and J is TRBJ1-6; the match to TRBD1 covers 7 bases. The germline V gene encodes CDR1 SGHDT and CDR2 YYEEEE. With V trimmed by 4 bases and J by 0 bases, 4 bases remained unmatched. This CDR3 comprises 16 residues. Full variable domain (missing parts from reference TRBV5-6 and TRBJ1-6): DAGVTQSPTHLIKTRGQQVTLRCSPKSGHDTVSWYQQALGQGPQFIFQYYEEEERQRGNFPDRFSGHQFPNYSSELNVNALLLGDSALYLCASSPAGGSYNSPLHFGNGTRLTVT.

This clone was found once. In DNA, the CDR3 is TGTGCCAGCTCACCTCTGGGCGGACAGTTTAACTATGGCTACACCTTC. Its protein product is CASSPLGGQFNYGYTF. The genes are TRBV18 and TRBJ1-2; TRBD1 might be the D (6 bases). Germline V CDR1 and CDR2: KGHSH, LQKENI. The CDR3 has 16 amino acids. The V gene lost 3 bases and the J gene lost 1 base, with 15 bases spanning the gap.

This clone was counted ten times or more. The gene calls are TRBV4-1 and TRBJ1-5, with 7 bases that match TRBD1. This CDR3 spans 16 amino acids. The J segment lost 1 base and the V segment lost 1 base, leaving 4 bases of the junction unmatched. CDR1 and CDR2 (germline): MGHRA, YSYEKL. For the CDR3, the DNA is TGCGCCAGCAGCCAAGGTTCGACAGGGAGCAATCAGCCCCAGCATTTT. Amino acid sequence: CASSQGSTGSNQPQHF.